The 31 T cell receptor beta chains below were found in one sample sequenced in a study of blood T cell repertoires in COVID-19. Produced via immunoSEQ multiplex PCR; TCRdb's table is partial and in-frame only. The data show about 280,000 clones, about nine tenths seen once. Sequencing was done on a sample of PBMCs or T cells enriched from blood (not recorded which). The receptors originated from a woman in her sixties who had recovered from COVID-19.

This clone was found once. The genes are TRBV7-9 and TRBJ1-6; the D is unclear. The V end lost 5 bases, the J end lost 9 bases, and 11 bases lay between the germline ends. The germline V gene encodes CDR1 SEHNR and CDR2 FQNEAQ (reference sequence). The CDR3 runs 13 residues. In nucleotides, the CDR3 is TGTGCCAGCAGCCTGGAGGCTAGTTCACCCCTCCACTTT. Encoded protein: CASSLEASSPLHF. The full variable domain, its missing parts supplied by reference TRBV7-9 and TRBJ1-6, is DTGVSQNPRHKITKRGQNVTFRCDPISEHNRLYWYRQTLGQGPEFLTYFQNEAQLEKSRLLSDRFSAERPKGSFSTLEIQRTEQGDSAMYLCASSLEASSPLHFGNGTRLTVT.

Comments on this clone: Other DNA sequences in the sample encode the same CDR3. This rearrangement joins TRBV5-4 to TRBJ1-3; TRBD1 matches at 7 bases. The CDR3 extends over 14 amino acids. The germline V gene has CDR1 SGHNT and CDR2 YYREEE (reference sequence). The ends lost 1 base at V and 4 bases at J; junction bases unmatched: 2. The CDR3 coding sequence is TGTGCCAGCAGCTTGAAGACAGGGGGAAACACCATATATTTT. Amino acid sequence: CASSLKTGGNTIYF.

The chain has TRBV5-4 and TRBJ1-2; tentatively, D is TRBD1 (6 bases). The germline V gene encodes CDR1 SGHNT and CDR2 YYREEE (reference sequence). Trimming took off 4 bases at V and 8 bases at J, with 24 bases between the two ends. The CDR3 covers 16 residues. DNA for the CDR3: TGTGCCAGCAGCCCTCGGGGGGGGCCCCTCGGGAGCGGCTACACCTTC. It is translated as CASSPRGGPLGSGYTF.

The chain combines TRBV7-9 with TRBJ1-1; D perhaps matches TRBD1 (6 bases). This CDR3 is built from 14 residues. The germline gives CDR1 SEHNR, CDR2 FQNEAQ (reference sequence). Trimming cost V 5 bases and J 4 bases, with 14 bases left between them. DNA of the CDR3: TGTGCCAGCAGCGAGACAGGACTTATCACTGAAGCTTTCTTT. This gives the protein CASSETGLITEAFF.

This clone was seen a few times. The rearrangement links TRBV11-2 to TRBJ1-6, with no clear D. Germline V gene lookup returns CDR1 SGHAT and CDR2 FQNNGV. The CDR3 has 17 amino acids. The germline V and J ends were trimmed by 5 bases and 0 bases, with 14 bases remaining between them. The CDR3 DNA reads TGTGCCAGCAGCGCCATCCGAAGGAGCTCCTATAATTCACCCCTCCACTTT. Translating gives CASSAIRRSSYNSPLHF.

The CDR3 spells CSASRASGRFTDTQYF. CDR3 DNA: TGCAGTGCTAGTCGCGCTAGCGGGAGGTTCACAGATACGCAGTATTTT. The rearrangement links TRBV20-1 to TRBJ2-3; 11 bases are a match to TRBD2. Looked up from germline, CDR1 is DFQATT and CDR2 is SNEGSKA (reference sequence). Trimming removed 3 bases from V and 2 bases from J; junction bases left unmatched: 7. The CDR3 covers 16 residues.

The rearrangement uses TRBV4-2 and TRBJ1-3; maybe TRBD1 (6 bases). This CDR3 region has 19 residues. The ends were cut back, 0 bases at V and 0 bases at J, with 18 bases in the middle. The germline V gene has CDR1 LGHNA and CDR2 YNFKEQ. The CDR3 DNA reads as TGTGCCAGCAGCCAAGATACGACAGGAGTTAGGCGCTCTGGAAACACCATATATTTT. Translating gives CASSQDTTGVRRSGNTIYF.

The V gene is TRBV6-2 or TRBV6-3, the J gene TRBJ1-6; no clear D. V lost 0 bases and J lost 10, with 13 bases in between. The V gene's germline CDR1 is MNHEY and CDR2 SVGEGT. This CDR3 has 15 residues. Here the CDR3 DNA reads TGTGCCAGCAGTTACTCCACAGACTCGGGATCACCCCTCCACTTT. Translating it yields CASSYSTDSGSPLHF.

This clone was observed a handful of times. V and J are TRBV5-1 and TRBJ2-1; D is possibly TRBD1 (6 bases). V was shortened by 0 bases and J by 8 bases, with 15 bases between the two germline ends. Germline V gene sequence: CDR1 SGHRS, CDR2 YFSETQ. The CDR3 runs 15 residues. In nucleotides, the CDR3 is TGCGCCAGCAGCTTGGTCACAGGGTTAGGCGATGAGCAGTTCTTC. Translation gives CASSLVTGLGDEQFF.

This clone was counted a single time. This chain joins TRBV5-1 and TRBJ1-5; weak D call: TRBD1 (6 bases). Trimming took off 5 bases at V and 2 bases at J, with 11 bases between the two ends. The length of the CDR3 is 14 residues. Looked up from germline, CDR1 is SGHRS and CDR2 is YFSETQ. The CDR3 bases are TGCGCCAGCAGTCCAGGGGTAGGCAATCAGCCCCAGCATTTT. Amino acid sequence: CASSPGVGNQPQHF.

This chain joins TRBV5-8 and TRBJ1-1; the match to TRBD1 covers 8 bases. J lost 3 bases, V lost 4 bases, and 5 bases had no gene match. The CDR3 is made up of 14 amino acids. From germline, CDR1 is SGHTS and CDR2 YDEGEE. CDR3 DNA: TGTGCCAGCAGCCCGACAGGGGCTCACACTGAAGCTTTCTTT. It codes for CASSPTGAHTEAFF.

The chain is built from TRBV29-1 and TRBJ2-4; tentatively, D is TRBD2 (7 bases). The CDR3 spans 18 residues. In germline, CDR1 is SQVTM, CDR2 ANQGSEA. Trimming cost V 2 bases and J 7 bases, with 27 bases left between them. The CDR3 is CSVEPPPNRDGRMNIQYF. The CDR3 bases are TGCAGCGTTGAACCCCCCCCAAACAGGGACGGGAGGATGAACATTCAGTACTTC.

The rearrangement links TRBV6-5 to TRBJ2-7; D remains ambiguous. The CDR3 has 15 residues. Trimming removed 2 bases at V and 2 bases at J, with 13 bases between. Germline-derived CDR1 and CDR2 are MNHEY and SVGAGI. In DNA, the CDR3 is TGTGCCAGCAGTTACCTCGTTGCTAGAGCCTACGAGCAGTACTTC. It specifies CASSYLVARAYEQYF.

The CDR3 DNA reads TGTGCCAGCGCTGGGGCCGGAGGGTATAGCAATCAGCCCCAGCATTTT. The encoded protein is CASAGAGGYSNQPQHF. This chain connects TRBV2 to TRBJ1-5, with D tentatively TRBD1 (5 bases). The germline gives CDR1 SNHLY, CDR2 FYNNEI. The length of the CDR3 is 16 residues. Trimming stripped 8 bases from V and 0 bases from J, with 17 bases between.

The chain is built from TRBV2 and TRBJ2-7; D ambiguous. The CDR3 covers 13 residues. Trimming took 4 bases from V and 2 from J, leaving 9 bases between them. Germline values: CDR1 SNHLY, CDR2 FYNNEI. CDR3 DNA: TGTGCCAGCAGTGCCCAGACACCCTACGAGCAGTACTTC. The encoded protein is CASSAQTPYEQYF.

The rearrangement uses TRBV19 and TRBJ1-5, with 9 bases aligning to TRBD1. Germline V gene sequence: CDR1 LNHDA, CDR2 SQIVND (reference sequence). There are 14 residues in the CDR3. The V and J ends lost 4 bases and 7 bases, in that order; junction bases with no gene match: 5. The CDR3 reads CASSTTGGSQPQHF. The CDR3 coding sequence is TGTGCCAGTAGTACCACAGGGGGCTCCCAGCCCCAGCATTTT.

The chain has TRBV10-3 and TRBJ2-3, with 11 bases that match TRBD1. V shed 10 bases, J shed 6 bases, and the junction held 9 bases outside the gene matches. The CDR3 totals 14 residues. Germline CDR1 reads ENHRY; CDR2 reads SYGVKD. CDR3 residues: CATRGQGAPDTQYF. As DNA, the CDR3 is TGTGCCACTCGCGGACAGGGGGCTCCCGATACGCAGTATTTT.

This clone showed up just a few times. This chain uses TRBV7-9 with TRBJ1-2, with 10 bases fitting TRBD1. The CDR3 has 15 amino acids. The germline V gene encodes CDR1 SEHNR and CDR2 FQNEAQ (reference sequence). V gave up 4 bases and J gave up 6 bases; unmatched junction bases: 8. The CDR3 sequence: CASSSSDRGRHGYTF. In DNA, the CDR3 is TGTGCCAGCAGCTCCTCCGACAGGGGGCGTCATGGCTACACCTTC.

The CDR3 DNA reads TGTGCCAGCAGTGTTCGGACAGGGACCACAGATACGCAGTATTTT. It encodes CASSVRTGTTDTQYF. V is TRBV2 and J is TRBJ2-3; 8 positions agree with TRBD1. J gave up 2 bases and V 4 bases, and 5 bases lay outside the gene matches. Germline-derived CDR1 and CDR2 are SNHLY and FYNNEI. The CDR3 totals 15 residues. Based on the CDR3 plus reference TRBV2 and TRBJ2-3, the full variable domain is EPEVTQTPSHQVTQMGQEVILRCVPISNHLYFYWYRQILGQKVEFLVSFYNNEISEKSEIFDDQFSVERPDGSNFTLKIRSTKLEDSAMYFCASSVRTGTTDTQYFGPGTRLTVL.

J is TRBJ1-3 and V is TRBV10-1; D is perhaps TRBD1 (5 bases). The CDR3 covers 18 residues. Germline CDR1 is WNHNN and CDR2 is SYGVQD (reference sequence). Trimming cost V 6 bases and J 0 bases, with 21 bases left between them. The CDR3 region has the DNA TGCGCCAGCAGGGGGCCGAAGCCTCCTCCTTTCTCTGGAAACACCATATATTTT. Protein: CASRGPKPPPFSGNTIYF.

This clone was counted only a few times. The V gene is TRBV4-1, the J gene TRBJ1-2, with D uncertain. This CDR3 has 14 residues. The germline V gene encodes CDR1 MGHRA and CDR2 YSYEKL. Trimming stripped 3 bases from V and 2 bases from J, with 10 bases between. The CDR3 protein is CASSHLLQNYGYTF. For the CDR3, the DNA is TGCGCCAGCAGCCACTTATTACAGAACTATGGCTACACCTTC.

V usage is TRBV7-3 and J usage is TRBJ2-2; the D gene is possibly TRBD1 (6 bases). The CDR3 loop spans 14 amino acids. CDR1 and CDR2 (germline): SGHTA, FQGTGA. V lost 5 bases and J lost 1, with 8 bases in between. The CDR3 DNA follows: TGTGCCAGCAGCCCGGACAGGAACACCGGGGAGCTGTTTTTT. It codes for CASSPDRNTGELFF. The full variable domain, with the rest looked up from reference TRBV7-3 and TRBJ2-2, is GAGVSQTPSNKVTEKGKYVELRCDPISGHTALYWYRQSLGQGPEFLIYFQGTGAADDSGLPNDRFFAVRPEGSVSTLKIQRTERGDSAVYLCASSPDRNTGELFFGEGSRLTVL.

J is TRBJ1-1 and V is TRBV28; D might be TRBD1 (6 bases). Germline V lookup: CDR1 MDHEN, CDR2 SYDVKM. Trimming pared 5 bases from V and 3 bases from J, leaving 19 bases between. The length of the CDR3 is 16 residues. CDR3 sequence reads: CASSLLDNRDYTEAFF. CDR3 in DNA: TGTGCCAGCAGTCTTCTCGACAACAGGGATTACACTGAAGCTTTCTTT.

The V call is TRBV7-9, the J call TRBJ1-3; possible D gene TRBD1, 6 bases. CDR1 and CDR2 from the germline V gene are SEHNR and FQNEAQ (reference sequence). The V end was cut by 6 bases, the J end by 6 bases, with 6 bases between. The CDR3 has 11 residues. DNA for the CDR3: TGTGCCAGCAGGGGACAAAACACCATATATTTT. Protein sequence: CASRGQNTIYF.

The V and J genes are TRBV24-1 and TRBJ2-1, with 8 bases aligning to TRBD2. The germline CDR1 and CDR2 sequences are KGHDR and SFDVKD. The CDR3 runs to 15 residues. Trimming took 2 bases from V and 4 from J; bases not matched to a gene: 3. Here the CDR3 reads CATSDSSGPYNEQFF. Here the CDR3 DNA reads TGTGCCACCAGTGATTCTAGCGGGCCTTACAATGAGCAGTTCTTC.

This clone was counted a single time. The CDR3 loop is CAWGLLAHEQYF. CDR3 DNA: TGTGCCTGGGGCCTTTTGGCCCACGAGCAGTACTTC. The rearrangement uses TRBV30 and TRBJ2-7; D remains ambiguous. With 5 bases removed from V and 5 bases from J, the gap between germline ends came to 13 bases. The germline gives CDR1 GTSNPN, CDR2 SVGIG (reference sequence). The CDR3 runs 12 residues.

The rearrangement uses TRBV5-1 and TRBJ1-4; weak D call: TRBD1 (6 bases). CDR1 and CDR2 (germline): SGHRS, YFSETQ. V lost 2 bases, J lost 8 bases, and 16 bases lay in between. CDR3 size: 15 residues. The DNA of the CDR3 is TGCGCCAGCAGCTTTCTGGACAGTTTAACCGAAAAACTGTTTTTT. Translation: CASSFLDSLTEKLFF. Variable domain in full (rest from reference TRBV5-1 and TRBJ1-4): KAGVTQTPRYLIKTRGQQVTLSCSPISGHRSVSWYQQTPGQGLQFLFEYFSETQRNKGNFPGRFSGRQFSNSRSEMNVSTLELGDSALYLCASSFLDSLTEKLFFGSGTQLSVL.

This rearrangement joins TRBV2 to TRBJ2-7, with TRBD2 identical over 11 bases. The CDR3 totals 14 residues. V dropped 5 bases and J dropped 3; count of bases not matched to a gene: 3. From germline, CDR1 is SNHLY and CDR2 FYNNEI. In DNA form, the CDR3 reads TGTGCCAGCAGTAGGACTAGCGGGCGCTACGAGCAGTACTTC. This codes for CASSRTSGRYEQYF.

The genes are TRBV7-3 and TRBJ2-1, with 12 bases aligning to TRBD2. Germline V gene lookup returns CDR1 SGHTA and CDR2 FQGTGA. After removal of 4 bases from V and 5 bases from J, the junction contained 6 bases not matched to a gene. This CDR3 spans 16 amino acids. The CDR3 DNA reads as TGTGCCAGCAGCTCGAGGACTAGCGGGATCAACAATGAGCAGTTCTTC. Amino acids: CASSSRTSGINNEQFF.

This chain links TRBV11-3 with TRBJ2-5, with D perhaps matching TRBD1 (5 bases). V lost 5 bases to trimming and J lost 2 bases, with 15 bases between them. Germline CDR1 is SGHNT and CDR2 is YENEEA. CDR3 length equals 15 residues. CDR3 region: CASSRPLDTQETQYF. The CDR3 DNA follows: TGTGCCAGCAGCCGGCCATTGGACACACAAGAGACCCAGTACTTC. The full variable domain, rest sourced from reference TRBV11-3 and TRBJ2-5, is EAGVVQSPRYKIIEKKQPVAFWCNPISGHNTLYWYLQNLGQGPELLIRYENEEAVDDSQLPKDRFSAERLKGVDSTLKIQPAELGDSAVYLCASSRPLDTQETQYFGPGTRLLVL.

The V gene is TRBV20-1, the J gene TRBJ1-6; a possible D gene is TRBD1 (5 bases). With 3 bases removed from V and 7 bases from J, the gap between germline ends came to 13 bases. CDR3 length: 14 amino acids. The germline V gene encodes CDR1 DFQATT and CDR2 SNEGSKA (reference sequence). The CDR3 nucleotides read TGCAGTGCTAGTAAGGGGCCAGGGAATTCACCCCTCCACTTT. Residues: CSASKGPGNSPLHF.